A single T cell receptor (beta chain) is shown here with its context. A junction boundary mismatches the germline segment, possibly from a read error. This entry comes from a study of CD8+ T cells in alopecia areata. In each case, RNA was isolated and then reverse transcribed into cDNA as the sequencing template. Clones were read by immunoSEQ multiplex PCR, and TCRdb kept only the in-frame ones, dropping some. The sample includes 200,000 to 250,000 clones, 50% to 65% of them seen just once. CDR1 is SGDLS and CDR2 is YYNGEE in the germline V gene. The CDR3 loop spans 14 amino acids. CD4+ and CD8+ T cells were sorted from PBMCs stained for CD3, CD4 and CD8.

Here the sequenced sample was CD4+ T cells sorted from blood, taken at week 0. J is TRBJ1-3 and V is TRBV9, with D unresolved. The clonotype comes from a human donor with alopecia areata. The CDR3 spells CASSLGSTGNTIYF. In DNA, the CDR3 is TGTGCCAGCAGCCTAGGATCGACTGGGAACACCATATATTTT.